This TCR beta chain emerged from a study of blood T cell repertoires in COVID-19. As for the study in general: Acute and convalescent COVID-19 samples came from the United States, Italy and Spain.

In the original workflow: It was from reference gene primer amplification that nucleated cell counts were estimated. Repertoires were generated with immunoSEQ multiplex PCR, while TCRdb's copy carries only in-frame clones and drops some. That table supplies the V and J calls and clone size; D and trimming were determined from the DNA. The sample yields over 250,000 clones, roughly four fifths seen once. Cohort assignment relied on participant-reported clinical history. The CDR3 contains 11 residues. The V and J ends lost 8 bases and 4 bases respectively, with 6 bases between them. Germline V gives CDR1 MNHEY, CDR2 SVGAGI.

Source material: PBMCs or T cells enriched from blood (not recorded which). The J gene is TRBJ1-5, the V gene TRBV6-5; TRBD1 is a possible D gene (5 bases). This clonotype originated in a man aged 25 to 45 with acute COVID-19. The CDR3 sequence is CASRGNQPQHF. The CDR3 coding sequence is TGTGCCAGCCGGGGGAATCAGCCCCAGCATTTT.